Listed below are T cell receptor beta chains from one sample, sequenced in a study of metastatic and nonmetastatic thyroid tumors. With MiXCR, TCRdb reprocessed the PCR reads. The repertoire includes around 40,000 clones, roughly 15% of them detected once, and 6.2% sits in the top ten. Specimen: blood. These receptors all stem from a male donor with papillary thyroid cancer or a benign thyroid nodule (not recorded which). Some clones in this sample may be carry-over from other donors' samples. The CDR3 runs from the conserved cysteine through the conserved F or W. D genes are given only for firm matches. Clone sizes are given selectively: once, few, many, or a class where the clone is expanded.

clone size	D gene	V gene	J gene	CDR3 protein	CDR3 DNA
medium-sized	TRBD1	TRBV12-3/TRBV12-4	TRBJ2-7	CASSLVPGQGAYEQYF	TGTGCCAGCAGTCTTGTACCGGGACAGGGAGCCTACGAGCAGTACTTC
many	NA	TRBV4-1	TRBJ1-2	CASSQTTPEHYGYTF	TGCGCCAGCAGCCAGACGACTCCAGAACACTATGGCTACACCTTC
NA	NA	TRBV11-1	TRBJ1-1	CASSSLRGVTEAFF	TGTGCCAGCAGCTCTTTACGGGGGGTTACTGAAGCTTTCTTT
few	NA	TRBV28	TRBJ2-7	CASSSRTVPYIEQYF	TGTGCCAGCAGTTCTAGGACAGTGCCCTACATCGAGCAGTACTTC
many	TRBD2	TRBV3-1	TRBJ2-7	CASSPTSGTNYEQYF	TGTGCCAGCAGCCCAACTAGCGGGACTAACTACGAGCAGTACTTC
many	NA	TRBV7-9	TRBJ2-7	CASSQGNDYEQYF	TGTGCCAGCAGCCAGGGAAATGACTACGAGCAGTACTTC
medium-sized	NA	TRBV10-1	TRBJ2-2	CASSEGLTGELFF	TGCGCCAGCAGTGAGGGGTTGACCGGGGAGCTGTTTTTT
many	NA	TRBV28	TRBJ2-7	CASRDYEQYF	TGTGCCAGCAGGGACTACGAGCAGTACTTC
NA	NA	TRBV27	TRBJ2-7	CASSWRGVNGDEQYF	TGTGCCAGCAGTTGGCGCGGGGTCAATGGGGACGAGCAGTACTTC
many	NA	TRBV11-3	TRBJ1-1	CASSLVEYERGGAGTEAFF	TGTGCCAGCAGCTTAGTCGAATACGAACGGGGCGGCGCTGGCACTGAAGCTTTCTTT
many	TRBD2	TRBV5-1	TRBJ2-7	CASSLTAGGDEQYF	TGCGCCAGCAGCTTGACGGCGGGAGGGGACGAGCAGTACTTC
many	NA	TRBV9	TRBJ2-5	CASSLSSRHLETQYF	TGTGCCAGCAGCCTATCCTCTCGACATCTGGAGACCCAGTACTTC
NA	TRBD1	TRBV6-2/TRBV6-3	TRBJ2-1	CASSGQGNSDEQFF	TGTGCCAGCAGTGGACAGGGTAACAGCGATGAGCAGTTCTTC
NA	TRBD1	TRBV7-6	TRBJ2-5	CASSLEQGAFETHYF	TGTGCCAGCAGCTTAGAACAGGGGGCGTTTGAGACCCATTACTTC
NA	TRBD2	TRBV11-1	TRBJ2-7	CAREIAGVYEQYF	TGTGCCAGAGAGATAGCGGGAGTCTACGAGCAGTACTTC
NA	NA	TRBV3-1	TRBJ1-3	CASSQDTRGNTIYF	TGTGCCAGCAGCCAGGATACGAGGGGAAACACCATATATTTT
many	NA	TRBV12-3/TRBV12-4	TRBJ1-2	CASSPSGTRSLNYGYTF	TGTGCCAGCAGTCCATCCGGGACCCGTTCTTTGAACTATGGCTACACCTTC
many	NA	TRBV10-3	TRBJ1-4	CAISELFEGTNEKLFF	TGTGCCATCAGTGAGCTATTTGAGGGAACTAATGAAAAACTGTTTTTT
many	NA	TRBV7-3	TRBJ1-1	CASSLTSARYTEAFF	TGTGCCAGCAGCTTAACATCGGCCCGATACACTGAAGCTTTCTTT
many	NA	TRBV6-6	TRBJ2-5	CASSYWHQEETQYF	TGTGCCAGCAGTTATTGGCACCAAGAAGAGACCCAGTACTTC
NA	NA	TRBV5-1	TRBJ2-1	CASSLASAIEQFF	TGCGCCAGCAGCTTGGCCAGTGCGATAGAGCAGTTCTTC
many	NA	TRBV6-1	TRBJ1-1	CASSKGDRWSTEAFF	TGTGCCAGCTCCAAAGGGGATAGGTGGAGCACTGAAGCTTTCTTT
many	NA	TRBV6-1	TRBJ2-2	CASSGSREFTGELFF	TGTGCCAGCAGTGGGTCGAGGGAGTTCACCGGGGAGCTGTTTTTT
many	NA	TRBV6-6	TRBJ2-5	CASSYQETQYF	TGTGCCAGCAGTTACCAAGAGACCCAGTACTTC
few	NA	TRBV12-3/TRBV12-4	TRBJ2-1	CASGWGDEQFF	TGTGCCAGCGGCTGGGGGGATGAGCAGTTCTTC
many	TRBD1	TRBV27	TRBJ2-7	CASSRQGGSYEQYF	TGTGCCAGCAGCAGACAGGGGGGCTCCTACGAGCAGTACTTC
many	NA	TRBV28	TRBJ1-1	CASSYYDNSEAFF	TGTGCCAGCAGCTATTACGACAACTCTGAAGCTTTCTTT
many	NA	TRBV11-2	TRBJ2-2	CASSSPEGITGELFF	TGTGCCAGCAGCTCGCCAGAGGGGATAACCGGGGAGCTGTTTTTT
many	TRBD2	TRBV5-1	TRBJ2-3	CASSRRTSLGTDTQYF	TGCGCCAGCAGCCGACGGACTAGTCTCGGCACAGATACGCAGTATTTT
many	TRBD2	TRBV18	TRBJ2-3	CASSPSSSGRAGDTQYF	TGTGCCAGCTCACCATCAAGTAGTGGGAGGGCCGGTGATACGCAGTATTTT
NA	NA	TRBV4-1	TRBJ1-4	CASSQDPGVANEKLFF	TGCGCCAGCAGCCAAGATCCGGGGGTTGCTAATGAAAAACTGTTTTTT
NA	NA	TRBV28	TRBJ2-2	CASILGGVAGELFF	TGTGCCAGCATTTTAGGCGGGGTGGCCGGTGAGCTGTTTTTT
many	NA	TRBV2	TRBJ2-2	CASSVWGELFF	TGTGCCAGCAGTGTATGGGGGGAGCTGTTTTTT
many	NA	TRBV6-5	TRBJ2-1	CASSYDGANEQFF	TGTGCCAGCAGTTATGACGGAGCAAATGAGCAGTTCTTC
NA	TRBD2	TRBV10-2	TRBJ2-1	CASSEWLAGVRFF	TGCGCCAGCAGTGAGTGGCTAGCGGGAGTTCGGTTCTTC
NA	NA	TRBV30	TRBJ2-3	CAWSAPGGTQYF	TGTGCCTGGAGTGCCCCCGGTGGTACGCAGTATTTT
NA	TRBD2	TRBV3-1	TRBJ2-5	CASSQEVWGSGGQETQYF	TGTGCCAGCAGCCAAGAGGTGTGGGGTAGCGGGGGACAAGAGACCCAGTACTTC
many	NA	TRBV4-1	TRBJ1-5	CASSQGRSGGSQPQHF	TGCGCCAGCAGCCAAGGCCGGAGCGGGGGTTCTCAGCCCCAGCATTTT
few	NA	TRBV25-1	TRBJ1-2	CASSASQYHGYTF	TGTGCCAGCAGTGCCAGCCAGTACCATGGCTACACCTTC
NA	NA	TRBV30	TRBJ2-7	CAWSVRGVEQYF	TGTGCCTGGAGTGTAAGGGGGGTCGAGCAGTACTTC
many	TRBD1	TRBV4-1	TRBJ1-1	CASSRGQDYTEAFF	TGCGCCAGCAGCCGCGGACAGGACTACACTGAAGCTTTCTTT
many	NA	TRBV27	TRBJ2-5	CASGGTRLETQYF	TGTGCCAGCGGGGGGACGAGGTTAGAGACCCAGTACTTC
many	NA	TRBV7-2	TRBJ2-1	CASSLSHGANNEQFF	TGTGCCAGCAGCTTATCGCATGGGGCCAACAATGAGCAGTTCTTC
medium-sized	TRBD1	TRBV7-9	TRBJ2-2	CASSAQGTGELFF	TGTGCCAGCAGCGCACAGGGGACCGGGGAGCTGTTTTTT
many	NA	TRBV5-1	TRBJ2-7	CASSSNYEQYF	TGCGCCAGCAGCTCAAACTACGAGCAGTACTTC
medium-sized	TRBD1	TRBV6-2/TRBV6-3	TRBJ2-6	CASSYPTGEVSGANVLTF	TGTGCCAGCAGTTACCCGACAGGGGAGGTCTCTGGGGCCAACGTCCTGACTTTC
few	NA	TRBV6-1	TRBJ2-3	CASSELAGSQETQYF	TGTGCCAGCAGTGAACTCGCGGGGAGCCAAGAGACCCAGTATTTT
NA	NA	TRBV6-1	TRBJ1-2	CASSIHRDKRGGYTF	TGTGCCAGCAGCATCCACCGTGACAAAAGAGGTGGCTACACCTTC
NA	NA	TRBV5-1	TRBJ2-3	CASSLVFDTQYF	TGCGCCAGCAGCTTGGTTTTTGATACTCAGTATTTT
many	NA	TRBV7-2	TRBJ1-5	CASSLQGRNQPQHF	TGTGCCAGCAGCTTACAGGGACGAAATCAGCCCCAGCATTTT
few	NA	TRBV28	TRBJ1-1	CASSAYRAKGTEAFF	TGTGCCAGCAGTGCCTACAGGGCGAAGGGCACTGAAGCTTTCTTT
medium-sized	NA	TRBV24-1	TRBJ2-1	CATSADGTYNEQFF	TGTGCCACCAGTGCAGACGGAACTTACAATGAGCAGTTCTTC
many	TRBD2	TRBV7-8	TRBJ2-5	CASSLGQTSGGLETQYF	TGTGCCAGCAGCTTAGGGCAGACTAGCGGGGGGCTGGAGACCCAGTACTTC
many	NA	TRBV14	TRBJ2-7	CASSHSYEQYF	TGTGCCAGCAGCCACTCCTACGAGCAGTACTTC
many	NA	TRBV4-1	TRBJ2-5	CASSQVSQDFGETQYF	TGCGCCAGCAGCCAAGTCTCACAGGACTTTGGGGAGACCCAGTACTTC
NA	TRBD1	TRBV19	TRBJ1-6	CAITAGRTGNSPLHF	TGTGCCATTACCGCAGGTCGGACAGGGAATTCACCCCTCCACTTT
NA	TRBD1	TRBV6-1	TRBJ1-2	CASRMGQCYGYTF	TGTGCCAGCAGAATGGGACAGTGCTACGGCTACACCTTC
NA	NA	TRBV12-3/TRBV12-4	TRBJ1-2	CASSPWSYCYTF	TGTGCCAGCAGTCCATGGTCCTATTGCTACACCTTC
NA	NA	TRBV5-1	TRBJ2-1	CASGLGNSGRSYNEQFF	TGCGCCAGCGGCTTGGGTAATTCGGGGCGCTCATACAATGAGCAGTTCTTC
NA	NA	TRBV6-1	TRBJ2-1	CASIIPMGYNEQFF	TGTGCCAGCATAATCCCGATGGGATACAATGAGCAGTTCTTC